The clone carrying this T cell receptor (beta chain) appeared many times. Its target is unknown. Sequence at one end of the junction differs from germline and may be a read error. This sample was taken from a study of T cells after yellow fever vaccination. Study-level information: Low-cell-number fractions underwent preparation using SMART-Seq v4 Ultra Low Input.

The study made its TCR cDNA through 5'RACE template switching. That step introduced a universal primer site along with UMIs. TCRdb ran MiXCR on the 5' RACE reads and lists one entry per CDR3 protein. The sample records about 220,000 distinct CDR3 sequences, 3% to 4% being singletons. The CDR3 length is 13 residues. Germline V gene data show CDR1 as LGHDT and CDR2 as YNNKEL (reference sequence). Overall study results and limits: In post-booster samples, most primary-vaccination clones reappeared (approximately 95% CD4, around 87% CD8). A limited proportion of clonotypes was detected within both the CD4 and CD8 compartments.

This receptor was obtained from a man aged 18 to 35 who received the YFV17D yellow fever vaccine. V and J are TRBV3-1 and TRBJ1-2; 10 bases map to TRBD1. Sequenced material: CD4+ T cells sorted from PBMCs, taken 10 days after the yellow fever booster vaccination. The CDR3 nucleotides are TGTGCCAGCAGGACAGGGGGCGACTACGGCTACACCTTC. Translated: CASRTGGDYGYTF.